The clone carrying this T cell receptor (beta chain) occurred many times. The sample is drawn from a study of tumor-infiltrating lymphocytes in oesophageal squamous cell carcinoma. From germline, CDR1 is MNHNS and CDR2 SASEGT. The ends were cut back, 5 bases at V and 11 bases at J, with 19 bases in the middle. The CDR3 is 15 amino acids. TCRdb re-analysed the PCR reads in MiXCR, keeping a single row per CDR3 protein. Seen here are 10,000 to 15,000 distinct CDR3 sequences, approximately 52% observed once, and the top ten hold roughly 28%. Sequenced input: esophageal tumor tissue. The TCR sequence derives from a female donor with esophageal squamous cell carcinoma. The chain employs TRBV6-1 and TRBJ1-6, with a weak D call TRBD1 (6 bases). Here the CDR3 DNA reads TGTGCCAGCAGTTATCTGCGGGGGGCGGGGGCACCCCTCCACTTT. It yields the protein CASSYLRGAGAPLHF.